This TCR beta chain was retrieved from a study of blood T cell repertoires in COVID-19. Study overall: The United States, Italy and Spain supplied acute and convalescent COVID-19 samples. T cells, B-cell-depleted T cells, or PBMCs provided the cDNA or gDNA that served as material.

In Seattle, patients joined the study during active infection and were tracked longitudinally. The authors' processing: The assay estimated nucleated cells by amplifying reference gene primers. Sequencing was performed with immunoSEQ multiplex PCR; in TCRdb, only in-frame clones are kept and a portion is missing. The V and J calls and the clone size are those of that table, but D and trimming were determined from the DNA. The table has hundreds of thousands of clones, roughly nine tenths seen once; the top ten hold roughly 7.4%. Germline V gives CDR1 SGHRS, CDR2 YFSETQ. This CDR3 is 17 amino acids long. The V end lost 4 bases, the J end lost 3 bases, and 23 bases lay between the germline ends.

The J gene is TRBJ2-7, the V gene TRBV5-1; the D gene is possibly TRBD2 (6 bases). This receptor was taken from a woman in her 50s with COVID-19, enrolled during active disease. Sequencing used peripheral blood. The CDR3 coding sequence is TGCGCCAGCAGCCCCAATGGTAGGAGGGGAGGAAGCTACGAGCAGTACTTC. Its protein is CASSPNGRRGGSYEQYF.